Shown below are 22 T cell receptor beta chains from a single sample sequenced in a study of T cell responses to AZD1222 COVID-19 vaccine. Generated by immunoSEQ multiplex PCR, the TCRdb table keeps only in-frame clones and is missing some. This sample yields around 170,000 clones, of which just over 90% are seen a single time; 0.75% to 1% belongs to the top ten. The sample in question was peripheral blood, obtained on day 0 of AZD1222 vaccination. These receptors were collected from an adult in good health.

This chain uses TRBV3-1 (or the pseudogene TRBV3-2) with TRBJ1-1; D unresolved. The CDR3 contains 13 residues. CDR1 is LGHDT and CDR2 is YNNKEL in the germline V gene (reference sequence). V gave up 7 bases and J gave up 0 bases, with 9 bases separating them. The CDR3 is CASTRTLNTEAFF. As DNA, the CDR3 is TGTGCCAGCACCCGAACGTTGAACACTGAAGCTTTCTTT.

This chain links TRBV20-1 with TRBJ2-1; 13 nucleotides match TRBD2. V trimming: 3 bases; J trimming: 8 bases; junction bases outside the gene matches: 10. Per the germline V gene, CDR1 is DFQATT and CDR2 is SNEGSKA (reference sequence). CDR3 length: 16 residues. In nucleotides, the CDR3 is TGCAGTGCTAGTGGACTAGCGGGAGCTTTGAGCGATGAGCAGTTCTTC. It yields the protein CSASGLAGALSDEQFF.

The chain carries TRBV19 and TRBJ2-4; 7 bases agree with TRBD2. Per the germline V gene, CDR1 is LNHDA and CDR2 is SQIVND (reference sequence). The ends lost 3 bases at V and 6 bases at J; junction bases unmatched: 8. The CDR3 contains 15 residues. The CDR3 DNA follows: TGTGCCAGTAGTATTCGGCGGGAGTTCGGAAACATTCAGTACTTC. Its protein product is CASSIRREFGNIQYF.

J is TRBJ2-3 and V is TRBV10-3; 11 positions match TRBD2. CDR1 and CDR2 from the germline V gene are ENHRY and SYGVKD. Germline trimming cut 4 bases from V and 4 bases from J; bases unmatched to any gene: 7. The CDR3 extends over 16 amino acids. The CDR3 DNA is TGTGCCATCAGTGGAAAGACTAGCGGGACCGCAGATACGCAGTATTTT. Protein product: CAISGKTSGTADTQYF.

The CDR3 region has the DNA TGTGCCATCAACCCTGACCGGACTGAAGAGACCCAGTACTTC. Protein product: CAINPDRTEETQYF. V is TRBV10-3 and J is TRBJ2-5; tentative D call: TRBD2 (5 bases). The V end was cut by 7 bases, the J end by 3 bases, with 15 bases between. There are 14 residues in the CDR3. Germline CDR1 is ENHRY and CDR2 is SYGVKD.

This clone was seen once. The rearrangement uses TRBV7-6 and TRBJ2-3, with D tentatively TRBD1 or TRBD2 (5 bases each). CDR1 and CDR2 (germline): SGHVS, FNYEAQ. CDR3 length: 18 amino acids. V lost 1 base to trimming and J lost 1 base, with 18 bases between them. This chain's CDR3 is CASSLGGRYDYGTDTQYF. The CDR3 nucleotides are TGTGCCAGCAGCTTAGGGGGCAGATACGACTATGGCACAGATACGCAGTATTTT.

This chain connects TRBV5-1 to TRBJ2-2, with 14 bases that match TRBD2. With 4 bases clipped from V and 4 bases from J, the junction kept 12 bases outside the gene matches. The length of the CDR3 is 19 residues. Germline V gene lookup returns CDR1 SGHRS and CDR2 YFSETQ. As DNA, the CDR3 is TGCGCCAGCAGCAGACCGGGACTAGCGGGAGTCGGGGGCACCGGGGAGCTGTTTTTT. Translation gives CASSRPGLAGVGGTGELFF.

V is TRBV7-2 and J is TRBJ2-7, with 9 bases identical to TRBD2. The CDR3 is 19 amino acids. Germline-derived CDR1 and CDR2 are SGHTA and FQGNSA. V shed 5 bases, J shed 1 base, and the junction held 18 bases outside the gene matches. CDR3 sequence: CASSPRRTSENLKSYEQYF. The CDR3 nucleotides read TGTGCCAGCAGCCCCCGTCGGACTAGCGAGAACCTAAAATCCTACGAGCAGTACTTC.

The J gene is TRBJ2-6, the V gene TRBV27, with unresolved D. This CDR3 is built from 15 residues. Between the trimmed V and J ends, which lost 6 bases and 2 bases, there was a span of 11 bases. CDR1 and CDR2 (germline): MNHEY, SMNVEV (reference sequence). The DNA of the CDR3 is TGTGCCAGCAGCCTTAGGTGGGCTGGGGCCAACGTCCTGACTTTC. This encodes CASSLRWAGANVLTF.

The CDR3 DNA follows: TGTGCCAGCAGTGAACAAGGTGTTGATGGCTACACCTTC. Its protein is CASSEQGVDGYTF. The chain combines TRBV2 with TRBJ1-2; unclear D gene. The CDR3 sequence is 13 residues long. The germline V gene encodes CDR1 SNHLY and CDR2 FYNNEI. The V end was cut by 2 bases, the J end by 6 bases, with 10 bases between.

The chain employs TRBV2 and TRBJ1-1; 7 positions agree with TRBD1. The germline V gene encodes CDR1 SNHLY and CDR2 FYNNEI. The CDR3 has 17 amino acids. Trimming took 5 bases from V and 1 from J; bases not matched to a gene: 13. As DNA, the CDR3 is TGTGCCAGCAGTCTAAACTCACGGACAGGACAGAACACTGAAGCTTTCTTT. This gives the protein CASSLNSRTGQNTEAFF.

This clone was recorded once. The chain combines TRBV6-1 with TRBJ1-3; D is possibly TRBD1 (5 bases). The CDR3 length is 17 residues. Germline V CDR1 and CDR2: MNHNS, SASEGT. V lost 2 bases to trimming and J lost 0 bases, with 14 bases between them. CDR3 sequence (DNA): TGTGCCAGCAGTGAAAGGGGTGGGGGTCCCTCTGGAAACACCATATATTTT. It translates to CASSERGGGPSGNTIYF.

The chain links TRBV27 to TRBJ1-1; D gene unclear. The germline CDR1 and CDR2 sequences are MNHEY and SMNVEV (reference sequence). This CDR3 is built from 11 residues. V was trimmed by 6 bases and J by 5 bases, leaving 7 bases between them. DNA of the CDR3: TGTGCCAGCAGATGGAGGACTGAAGCTTTCTTT. It specifies CASRWRTEAFF.

This sequence joins TRBV7-3 and TRBJ2-4; D may correspond to TRBD1 or TRBD2 (7 bases each). Germline CDR1 and CDR2: SGHTA and FQGTGA. The CDR3 has 15 amino acids. The V and J ends lost 6 bases and 6 bases respectively, with 18 bases between them. In nucleotides, the CDR3 is TGTGCCAGCAGTTACAGGGGAGGGGTAGGAAACATTCAGTACTTC. Translating gives CASSYRGGVGNIQYF. The complete variable domain, with remaining parts taken from reference TRBV7-3 and TRBJ2-4, reads GAGVSQTPSNKVTEKGKYVELRCDPISGHTALYWYRQSLGQGPEFLIYFQGTGAADDSGLPNDRFFAVRPEGSVSTLKIQRTERGDSAVYLCASSYRGGVGNIQYFGAGTRLSVL.

This chain joins TRBV7-2 and TRBJ2-5; TRBD2 matches 7 bases. The CDR3 consists of 14 residues. The germline V gene encodes CDR1 SGHTA and CDR2 FQGNSA. Trimming at V came to 4 bases and at J to 5 bases, leaving 7 bases not matched to a gene. CDR3 bases: TGTGCCAGCAGCTCCGGACTAGTAGGGGAGACCCAGTACTTC. This sequence encodes CASSSGLVGETQYF. Full variable domain (rest looked up from reference TRBV7-2 and TRBJ2-5): GAGVSQSPSNKVTEKGKDVELRCDPISGHTALYWYRQSLGQGLEFLIYFQGNSAPDKSGLPSDRFSAERTGGSVSTLTIQRTQQEDSAVYLCASSSGLVGETQYFGPGTRLLVL.

There are a few counts of this clone. The DNA of the CDR3 is TGTGCCAGCAGTTACACAGGGTCTGCCCTCCACTTT. Protein: CASSYTGSALHF. The chain is built from TRBV6-5 and TRBJ1-6, with D tentatively TRBD1 (6 bases). Germline CDR1 reads MNHEY; CDR2 reads SVGAGI. This CDR3 is built from 12 residues. The ends were cut back, 2 bases at V and 14 bases at J, with 10 bases in the middle.

This clone was counted once. The chain uses TRBV12-5 and TRBJ2-7; 8 bases line up with TRBD2. Germline trimming cut 6 bases from V and 3 bases from J; bases unmatched to any gene: 10. Germline CDR1 and CDR2: LGHNT and FRNRAP. There are 15 residues in the CDR3. CDR3 nucleotide sequence: TGTGCTAGTGGATTTATTCTAGCGGGCGTCTACGAGCAGTACTTC. Translating it yields CASGFILAGVYEQYF.

The chain uses TRBV27 and TRBJ1-4, with no clear D. The CDR3 totals 19 residues. The germline V and J ends were trimmed by 4 bases and 0 bases, with 21 bases remaining between them. Germline V lookup: CDR1 MNHEY, CDR2 SMNVEV (reference sequence). CDR3 amino acids: CASSSIYTPRTSTNEKLFF. For the CDR3, the DNA is TGTGCCAGCAGTTCAATATATACCCCGCGGACTTCAACTAATGAAAAACTGTTTTTT.

V usage is TRBV29-1 and J usage is TRBJ2-7, with TRBD1 as a possible D gene (6 bases). Germline lookup yields CDR1 SQVTM and CDR2 ANQGSEA. The CDR3 spans 14 residues. The V end was cut by 3 bases, the J end by 6 bases, with 18 bases between. The CDR3 reads CSVEGAEPLGEQYF. DNA for the CDR3: TGCAGCGTTGAGGGGGCAGAACCCTTAGGCGAGCAGTACTTC.

This chain connects TRBV5-1 to TRBJ1-5, with D possibly TRBD1 on 5 matching bases. Germline lookup yields CDR1 SGHRS and CDR2 YFSETQ. CDR3 length equals 19 residues. The V gene lost 7 bases and the J gene lost 0 bases, with 26 bases spanning the gap. The CDR3 sequence is CASVLIRDGGILSNQPQHF. For the CDR3, the DNA is TGCGCCAGCGTACTAATTCGGGACGGAGGGATTCTTAGCAATCAGCCCCAGCATTTT.

The chain employs TRBV4-2 and TRBJ2-1; D could derive from TRBD1 or TRBD2 (6 bases each). Germline loops: CDR1 LGHNA, CDR2 YNFKEQ. V lost 0 bases, J lost 2 bases, and 14 bases lay in between. This CDR3 comprises 17 residues. This CDR3 is CASSQDLGGPPYNEQFF. CDR3 in DNA: TGTGCCAGCAGCCAAGATCTGGGGGGCCCCCCCTACAATGAGCAGTTCTTC.

V usage is TRBV7-2 and J usage is TRBJ1-5; the match to TRBD1 covers 7 bases. Germline V lookup: CDR1 SGHTA, CDR2 FQGNSA. V was pared by 1 base and J by 5 bases, with 5 bases of the junction left unmatched. CDR3 length equals 15 residues. CDR3 nucleotide sequence: TGTGCCAGCAGCTTAGGAGACAGGGTACATCAGCCCCAGCATTTT. Its protein is CASSLGDRVHQPQHF.